Each of the 2 T cell receptor beta chains below was sequenced from the same sample in a study of T cell changes during pregnancy in multiple sclerosis. Profiling relied on immunoSEQ multiplex PCR, and the TCRdb table lists in-frame clones only, not all of them. The table has roughly 40,000 clones, around 94% seen once; the top ten hold around 1.2%. The sequencing used peripheral blood, collected before pregnancy. The source is a female donor with multiple sclerosis, enrolled in a pregnancy study.

This sequence joins TRBV7-9 and TRBJ2-5, with a tentative D call TRBD1 (5 bases). Trimming shortened V by 0 bases and J by 2 bases, and 10 bases separated the two germline ends. Germline CDR1 is SEHNR and CDR2 is FQNEAQ (reference sequence). CDR3 length: 15 amino acids. CDR3 sequence: CASSLAQGNQETQYF. CDR3 DNA: TGTGCCAGCAGCTTAGCGCAGGGTAATCAAGAGACCCAGTACTTC.

A word on this clone: This sample also contains other DNA sequences that code for the same CDR3. J is TRBJ2-2 and V is TRBV6-5; TRBD1 aligns across 7 bases. Germline loops: CDR1 MNHEY, CDR2 SVGAGI. Losses at the gene ends were 0 bases for V and 6 bases for J; bases not matched to a gene: 1. The CDR3 extends over 14 amino acids. CDR3 protein: CASSYSQGAGELFF. CDR3 DNA sequence: TGTGCCAGCAGTTACTCCCAGGGGGCCGGGGAGCTGTTTTTT.